The present T cell receptor (beta chain) was sequenced within a study of cytomegalovirus exposure and HLA in healthy donors. Study summary: Approximately 190 million T cells yielded 120 million or so unique TCR beta sequences, as an earlier analysis found. Study findings and constraints: Researchers reported in a later analysis that a missense DCLRE1C variant was tied to TCR beta V- and J-gene trimming. Highly shared sequence variants in one cluster were likely a sequencing artifact.

This PCR relied on a set of 60 Vbeta primers and 13 Jbeta primers. The method was immunoSEQ multiplex PCR; TCRdb's version includes in-frame clones alone and lacks a portion of them. The table has under 250,000 clones, about 78% seen once; the top ten hold about 2.7%. Germline trimming cut 4 bases from V and 6 bases from J; bases unmatched to any gene: 10. The germline gives CDR1 MNHEY, CDR2 SMNVEV (reference sequence). The CDR3 loop spans 15 amino acids. Comments on this clone: Its antigen is unidentified.

Sequences were obtained from PBMCs. The chain uses TRBV27 and TRBJ2-7; TRBD1 matches 9 bases. The TCR was taken from a woman aged 25 to 39 in good health and CMV-seronegative. This CDR3 is CASSSPGTGYSEQYF. CDR3 DNA: TGTGCCAGCAGTTCACCCGGGACAGGGTATAGCGAGCAGTACTTC.